These 28 T cell receptor beta chains came from one sample sequenced in a study of blood T cell repertoires in COVID-19. Assay: immunoSEQ multiplex PCR; the TCRdb copy retains only in-frame clones and omits some. The data contain 150,000 to 200,000 clones, roughly nine tenths of them singletons. The sequenced material came from PBMCs or T cells enriched from blood (not recorded which). The receptors stem from a woman younger than 35 who had recovered from COVID-19.

The chain is built from TRBV6-5 and TRBJ1-4; 8 bases agree with TRBD1. The CDR3 is 14 amino acids. Germline V gives CDR1 MNHEY, CDR2 SVGAGI. V was pared by 6 bases and J by 8 bases, with 8 bases of the junction left unmatched. As DNA, the CDR3 is TGTGCCAGCAGGTTGAGGACAGGGCAGGAAAAACTGTTTTTT. This codes for CASRLRTGQEKLFF.

The rearrangement links TRBV24-1 to TRBJ1-4; TRBD1 might be the D (6 bases). The germline V gene has CDR1 KGHDR and CDR2 SFDVKD. This CDR3 spans 15 amino acids. V lost 3 bases and J 10 bases, leaving 17 bases between the germline ends. CDR3 amino acids: CATSDHRDNDAKLFF. Here the CDR3 DNA reads TGTGCCACCAGTGATCACCGGGACAACGACGCAAAACTGTTTTTT.

J is TRBJ1-2 and V is TRBV6-5; D is unclear. The V and J ends lost 7 bases and 4 bases respectively, with 13 bases between them. This CDR3 has 13 residues. CDR1 MNHEY and CDR2 SVGAGI come from the germline V gene. The CDR3 is CASKKGAGYGYTF. In DNA, the CDR3 is TGTGCCAGCAAGAAGGGAGCCGGCTATGGCTACACCTTC.

V and J are TRBV2 and TRBJ1-2; D uncertain. Deletions cut 7 bases from V and 6 bases from J, with 15 bases between. Germline CDR1 reads SNHLY; CDR2 reads FYNNEI. This CDR3 has 13 residues. CDR3 residues: CASNLAGMNGYTF. As DNA, the CDR3 is TGTGCCAGCAATTTGGCGGGAATGAATGGCTACACCTTC.

At least ten counts were recorded for this clone. The rearrangement uses TRBV6-2 or TRBV6-3 and TRBJ2-1, with 14 bases identical to TRBD2. The V gene end was trimmed by 0 bases and the J gene end by 9 bases; junction bases not matched to a gene: 4. The CDR3 is 16 residues long. CDR1 is MNHEY, CDR2 SVGEGT, per germline. The CDR3 protein is CASSYSTSGGVFEQFF. CDR3 coding DNA: TGTGCCAGCAGTTACTCGACTAGCGGGGGGGTTTTTGAGCAGTTCTTC.

CDR3 in DNA: TGTGCCAGCAGTCCCCGGGGTGTCACTGAAGCTTTCTTT. Its protein is CASSPRGVTEAFF. The chain employs TRBV28 and TRBJ1-1; no clear D. This CDR3 spans 13 amino acids. V shed 5 bases and J shed 4 bases, with 11 bases lying between them. Germline-derived CDR1 and CDR2 are MDHEN and SYDVKM.

The chain carries TRBV19 and TRBJ1-6, with a possible D match to TRBD1 (6 bases). There are 15 residues in the CDR3. Deletions cut 4 bases from V and 10 bases from J, with 17 bases between. CDR1 is LNHDA and CDR2 is SQIVND in the germline V gene (reference sequence). The CDR3 sequence: CASSTQQGAGSPLHF. The CDR3 DNA sequence: TGTGCCAGTAGTACACAACAGGGTGCGGGCTCACCCCTCCACTTT.

V and J are TRBV30 and TRBJ1-5; 11 positions match TRBD1. The trim removed 5 bases at V and 2 bases at J, leaving 5 bases unmatched. Germline CDR1 GTSNPN, CDR2 SVGIG (reference sequence). This CDR3 comprises 15 residues. DNA for the CDR3: TGTGCCTGGGGACAGGGGGCGTGGGGCAATCAGCCCCAGCATTTT. It codes for CAWGQGAWGNQPQHF.

The CDR3 region is CASSEFYRVDQETQYF. CDR3 bases: TGCGCCAGCAGTGAGTTTTATCGGGTAGATCAAGAGACCCAGTACTTC. This chain uses TRBV10-1 with TRBJ2-5, with D uncertain. The CDR3 has 16 amino acids. Germline V gene lookup returns CDR1 WNHNN and CDR2 SYGVQD (reference sequence). Trimming removed 1 base from V and 2 bases from J, with 14 bases in between.

J is TRBJ2-3 and V is TRBV12-3 or TRBV12-4, with a possible D match to TRBD1 (5 bases). The CDR3 contains 13 residues. V was cut by 6 bases and J by 4 bases, with 11 bases left in between. The CDR3, as DNA: TGTGCCAGCAGCCTTCTCAGGGCAGATACGCAGTATTTT. Its protein product is CASSLLRADTQYF.

The V call is TRBV2, the J call TRBJ1-2; D gene ambiguous. V dropped 7 bases and J dropped 5 bases, with 14 bases sitting between them. The CDR3 is made up of 13 amino acids. The germline V gene has CDR1 SNHLY and CDR2 FYNNEI. The CDR3 DNA reads as TGTGCCAGCACCGTCAACGGGAGATATGGCTACACCTTC. Translated: CASTVNGRYGYTF.

The rearrangement links TRBV9 to TRBJ1-2, with TRBD1 as a possible D gene (5 bases). Germline lookup yields CDR1 SGDLS and CDR2 YYNGEE. This CDR3 has 13 amino acids. V lost 4 bases and J lost 5, with 12 bases in between. The CDR3 here is CASSTREGYGYTF. The CDR3 bases are TGTGCCAGCAGCACCAGGGAAGGTTATGGCTACACCTTC.

This chain connects TRBV5-4 to TRBJ1-6; D is possibly TRBD1 (6 bases). The CDR3 spans 14 residues. CDR1 SGHNT and CDR2 YYREEE come from the germline V gene (reference sequence). Trimming removed 0 bases from V and 6 bases from J, with 7 bases in between. The CDR3 DNA reads as TGTGCCAGCAGCTTGGACAGGGCTAATTCACCCCTCCACTTT. Its protein product is CASSLDRANSPLHF.

The J gene is TRBJ1-4, the V gene TRBV3-1 (or the pseudogene TRBV3-2); possible D gene TRBD1, 5 bases. Germline V lookup: CDR1 LGHDT, CDR2 YNNKEL (reference sequence). The ends were cut back, 4 bases at V and 7 bases at J, with 19 bases in the middle. CDR3 length: 16 residues. The CDR3 here is CASSPSLGGRSEKLFF. CDR3 nucleotide sequence: TGTGCCAGCAGCCCATCCCTCGGGGGGAGATCTGAAAAACTGTTTTTT.

J is TRBJ1-5 and V is TRBV9; maybe TRBD1 (5 bases). The V end was cut by 4 bases, the J end by 7 bases, with 12 bases between. The CDR3 has 13 amino acids. Germline CDR1 and CDR2: SGDLS and YYNGEE. The CDR3 bases are TGTGCCAGCAGCAAGACAGTAGGCCAGCCCCAGCATTTT. Amino acids: CASSKTVGQPQHF. The whole variable domain, remainder taken from reference TRBV9 and TRBJ1-5, is DSGVTQTPKHLITATGQRVTLRCSPRSGDLSVYWYQQSLDQGLQFLIQYYNGEERAKGNILERFSAQQFPDLHSELNLSSLELGDSALYFCASSKTVGQPQHFGDGTRLSIL.

CDR3: CASSDDRVAGELFF. The DNA for the CDR3 is TGTGCCAGCAGTGATGACAGGGTCGCCGGGGAGCTGTTTTTT. The chain couples TRBV6-1 to TRBJ2-2; TRBD1 matches 7 bases. The ends lost 3 bases at V and 6 bases at J; junction bases unmatched: 4. Germline V gives CDR1 MNHNS, CDR2 SASEGT. The CDR3 runs 14 residues.

This rearrangement joins TRBV18 to TRBJ1-5, with D maybe TRBD1 (5 bases). The CDR3 loop spans 15 amino acids. From germline, CDR1 is KGHSH and CDR2 LQKENI. Trimming took off 2 bases at V and 3 bases at J, with 11 bases between the two ends. The CDR3 DNA follows: TGTGCCAGCTCACCAGGTGGGACTAACAATCAGCCCCAGCATTTT. It codes for CASSPGGTNNQPQHF.

This chain connects TRBV5-1 to TRBJ2-7; 7 bases align to TRBD1. From germline, CDR1 is SGHRS and CDR2 YFSETQ. The V gene end was trimmed by 0 bases and the J gene end by 4 bases; junction bases not matched to a gene: 10. The CDR3 sequence is 16 residues long. The CDR3 nucleotides read TGCGCCAGCAGCTTGGAGGGGACAGTTGGGAGTTACGAGCAGTACTTC. It is translated as CASSLEGTVGSYEQYF.

This clone was observed a handful of times. The rearrangement joins TRBV30 to TRBJ1-1, with D hard to call. The CDR3 runs to 11 residues. V lost 3 bases, J lost 4 bases, and 6 bases lay in between. Germline-derived CDR1 and CDR2 are GTSNPN and SVGIG (reference sequence). CDR3 in DNA: TGTGCCTGGAGCCTAGGCACTGAAGCTTTCTTT. Amino acid sequence: CAWSLGTEAFF.

The rearrangement joins TRBV6-2 or TRBV6-3 to TRBJ2-7, with TRBD1 identical over 12 bases. V lost 5 bases to trimming and J lost 5 bases; unmatched junction nucleotides: 4. There are 14 residues in the CDR3. The V gene's germline CDR1 is MNHEY and CDR2 SVGEGT. The CDR3 coding sequence is TGTGCCAGCAGTACGGGACAGGGGGCCCACGAGCAGTACTTC. Protein: CASSTGQGAHEQYF.

The rearrangement uses TRBV29-1 and TRBJ2-2; possible D gene TRBD1, 6 bases. Germline assignment: CDR1 SQVTM and CDR2 ANQGSEA. This CDR3 comprises 14 residues. Between the trimmed V and J ends, which lost 4 bases and 1 base, there was a span of 10 bases. This CDR3 reads CSVAGHRNTGELFF. The CDR3 DNA is TGCAGCGTTGCGGGACACCGGAACACCGGGGAGCTGTTTTTT.

The chain combines TRBV5-1 with TRBJ1-6; TRBD1 agrees at 7 bases. This CDR3 is built from 15 residues. V lost 0 bases, J lost 5 bases, and 2 bases stayed unmatched. Germline-derived CDR1 and CDR2 are SGHRS and YFSETQ. CDR3 nucleotides: TGCGCCAGCAGCTTGGAGGGACAGAATAATTCACCCCTCCACTTT. Its protein product is CASSLEGQNNSPLHF.

The chain uses TRBV15 and TRBJ1-2; D is unresolved. The CDR3 loop spans 11 amino acids. The V gene's germline CDR1 is LNHNV and CDR2 YYDKDF (reference sequence). Trimming stripped 0 bases from V and 8 bases from J, with 4 bases between. In nucleotides, the CDR3 is TGTGCCACCAGCAGAGACAGGGGCTACACCTTC. Protein product: CATSRDRGYTF.

CDR3 sequence: CSVEMSGQLFF. The CDR3 nucleotides read TGCAGCGTTGAAATGTCCGGTCAACTGTTTTTT. This rearrangement joins TRBV29-1 to TRBJ1-4; no reliable D call. CDR1 SQVTM and CDR2 ANQGSEA come from the germline V gene. The CDR3 totals 11 residues. V dropped 2 bases and J dropped 12 bases, with 10 bases sitting between them.

The genes are TRBV2 and TRBJ1-1; 8 bases are a match to TRBD1. This CDR3 comprises 15 residues. Trimming at V came to 7 bases and at J to 4 bases, leaving 11 bases not matched to a gene. Per germline, CDR1 SNHLY and CDR2 FYNNEI. In DNA form, the CDR3 reads TGTGCCAGCACCGCAGGGGGCAGGGGGTCCACTGAAGCTTTCTTT. Residues: CASTAGGRGSTEAFF.

V is TRBV9 and J is TRBJ2-1; D might be TRBD1 (5 bases). Germline values: CDR1 SGDLS, CDR2 YYNGEE. Trimming pared 0 bases from V and 5 bases from J, leaving 12 bases between. The CDR3 covers 15 residues. The CDR3 sequence: CASSVEWAGNNEQFF. The CDR3 DNA reads TGTGCCAGCAGCGTAGAATGGGCAGGGAACAATGAGCAGTTCTTC.

The rearrangement links TRBV5-1 to TRBJ2-1; a weak D match, TRBD1 (6 bases). V was pared by 0 bases and J by 4 bases, with 14 bases between. The germline gives CDR1 SGHRS, CDR2 YFSETQ. The CDR3 runs 16 residues. The CDR3: CASSLAGTQAYNEQFF. The CDR3 coding sequence is TGCGCCAGCAGCTTGGCCGGGACACAAGCGTACAATGAGCAGTTCTTC.

The DNA for the CDR3 is TGTGCCAGCAGTTGGACAGGGGAAAGTTGCGAGCAGTACTTC. This translates into CASSWTGESCEQYF. This chain joins TRBV6-5 and TRBJ2-7; 9 bases align to TRBD1. The germline V gene has CDR1 MNHEY and CDR2 SVGAGI. V lost 4 bases, J lost 6 bases, and 7 bases stayed unmatched. The CDR3 length is 14 residues.